A selection of T cell receptor beta chains follows, all from one sample in a study of T cell responses to AZD1222 COVID-19 vaccine. Sequenced by immunoSEQ multiplex PCR; TCRdb stores in-frame clones only, minus some. This sample has more than 130,000 clones, with about nine tenths found just once. The sequencing here drew on peripheral blood, taken on day 0 of AZD1222 vaccination. Receptors originate from an adult in good health. Each CDR3 is given with its conserved first and last residue. A D gene is named only where the DNA matches it firmly.

j_call	d_call	v_call	cdr3_aa	cdr3_nt
TRBJ1-1	-	TRBV30	CAWSGQSYTEAFF	TGTGCCTGGAGTGGGCAGTCGTACACTGAAGCTTTCTTT
TRBJ2-1	-	TRBV7-9	CASSGHMGSSYNEQFF	TGTGCCAGCAGCGGACACATGGGGAGCTCCTACAATGAGCAGTTCTTC
TRBJ2-7	-	TRBV27	CASSLYPSWGTEQYF	TGTGCCAGCAGTTTATATCCCAGCTGGGGCACGGAGCAGTACTTC
TRBJ2-6	TRBD1	TRBV9	CASSELSGGSGANVLTF	TGTGCCAGCAGCGAGTTGTCAGGGGGCTCTGGGGCCAACGTCCTGACTTTC
TRBJ2-7	TRBD1	TRBV11-3	CASTTGATFDEQYF	TGTGCCAGCACCACAGGGGCAACCTTTGACGAGCAGTACTTC
TRBJ2-1	-	TRBV3-1/TRBV3-2	CASSHRSNEQFF	TGTGCCAGCAGCCATCGGTCCAATGAGCAGTTCTTC
TRBJ1-2	TRBD1	TRBV5-3	CARSFPSGTDFYGYTF	TGTGCCAGAAGTTTCCCGTCCGGGACAGACTTCTATGGCTACACCTTC
TRBJ1-2	-	TRBV6-5	CASSYRGYPREGYTF	TGTGCCAGCAGTTACCGTGGGTACCCTCGGGAGGGCTACACCTTC
TRBJ2-2	-	TRBV7-9	CASSFIRNRLNTGELFF	TGTGCCAGCAGCTTCATCAGGAATCGCCTCAACACCGGGGAGCTGTTTTTT
TRBJ1-3	-	TRBV27	CASSLAGSGNTIYF	TGTGCCAGCAGTTTGGCAGGGAGCGGAAACACCATATATTTT
TRBJ1-5	TRBD1	TRBV6-5	CASTADRGRGQPQHF	TGTGCCAGCACCGCGGACAGGGGGCGCGGGCAGCCCCAGCATTTT
TRBJ1-5	-	TRBV7-3	CASVPGSLHQPQHF	TGTGCCAGCGTGCCAGGGTCGCTTCATCAGCCCCAGCATTTT